This T cell receptor beta chain was obtained from a study of CD8+ T cells in alopecia areata (dated 2018 in TCRdb). With regard to the full study: High-throughput TCRbeta sequencing was used to examine T cell clonal expansion in alopecia areata in both the C3H/HeJ mouse model and human patients. Human TCRbeta sequencing covered scalp tissue and sorted CD4+ and CD8+ peripheral blood T cells from patchy and totalis/universalis alopecia areata patients and healthy controls. RNA was extracted with the PAXgene miRNA kit for fixed scalp, the miRNeasy kit for PBMCs, and the RNeasy kit for mouse skin. TCRbeta CDR3 regions were amplified by immunoSEQ multiplex PCR using 35 Vbeta forward and 13 Jbeta reverse primers. Scalp clonality was compared across normal scalp (n=4), patchy alopecia areata scalp (n=8), and alopecia totalis/universalis scalp (n=8). Beyond this particular receptor, the publication reports: Scalp TCR repertoire analysis is complicated because resident alphabeta T cells in normal human skin are also sequenced, whereas mouse skin is dominated by gammadelta T cells. Compared with normal scalp, lesional scalp, particularly in alopecia totalis/universalis, had higher clonality and more expanded CD8+ clones, which suggests antigenic drive. Shared TCR sequences between patients were less evident than in mice, which may be partly attributable to HLA diversity in the patient population.

From alopecia areata patients, peripheral blood was collected along with lesional scalp punch biopsies. PBMCs were isolated by density centrifugation and stained for CD3, CD4 and CD8, and CD4+ and CD8+ T cells were sorted on a FACSAria. The untreated alopecia areata patients were recruited through a multicenter biomarker study. For a few biomarker-study patients, blood CD8+ T cells were further sorted into NKG2D-low and NKG2D-high fractions. As to this clone: Its recognized antigen is unknown. Per-base qualities were not stored, and no clone one base away is much larger.

The library was built by means of the immunoSEQ multiplex PCR assay. For TCR sequencing, RNA was extracted from every sample and reverse transcribed into cDNA to serve as template. SuperScript III was used to make first-strand cDNA, primed with a 2:1 mix of oligo-dT and random hexamers. A synthetic immune receptor repertoire was used to assess amplification bias, and residual bias was removed computationally. The paper's data handling went like this. After raw reads were preprocessed to remove errors, the CDR3 was defined following IMGT conventions as running from the conserved cysteine to phenylalanine. Clonality was computed by normalizing Shannon entropy by log2 of the number of productive unique TCRs and subtracting the result from 1. CD4 or CD8 identity of scalp clones was inferred by cross-referencing scalp TCRbeta sequences with sorted blood CD4 and CD8 repertoires. TCRdb obtained this table from immuneACCESS and retained in-frame rearrangements with V and J assigned. These tables miss some clones; where compared with another copy, unresolved V genes account for less than half of the shortfall, and the remainder is unexplained. The D gene and trimming were derived from the DNA, and the V and J assignments and clone size from that table. The sample table lists under 40,000 clones, roughly half of them with a count of one. Under 40% of the sample is held by the ten biggest clonotypes.

This receptor was obtained from a human donor with alopecia areata. Material: NKG2D-high CD8+ T cells sorted from blood. This specimen's cell subset or site label, interpreted: sorted CD8+ NKG2D-high blood T cells.

The bases are TGTGCCAGCAGCAGACGAAGGACTAGCGGGAGGGTAGAGACCCAGTACTTC. This codes for CASSRRRTSGRVETQYF. The chain links TRBV28 with TRBJ2-5, with 15 middle bases fitting TRBD2. Here V drops 6 bases and J drops 4 bases, and the junction holds 9 bases not matched to any gene. CDR1 and CDR2 are drawn from the germline V gene: MDHEN, SYDVKM. Inclusive of the bounding cysteine and phenylalanine, the CDR3 is 17 residues long. The read is trimmed to its CDR3 DNA, 51 bases read in frame from base 1.